A selection of T cell receptor beta chains follows, all from one sample in a study of molecular identifiers for immune sequencing clone quantification. TCRdb recomputed calls from the PCR reads with MiXCR, one row per CDR3 protein. The table lists about 640,000 distinct CDR3 sequences, just under 20% of them singletons. Sequencing used naive CD8+ T cells from blood, with Jurkat cell RNA spiked in. Receptor source: a human donor in good health. Some libraries in this study had Jurkat cell RNA spiked in. CDR3s leave out the opening cysteine and the closing phenylalanine or tryptophan. Each record gives: V gene, CDR3 length, CDR3 protein.

TRBV29-1	12	SVEVQVFSYGYT
TRBV24-1	11	ATSDSYTGELF
TRBV6-5	11	ASGYGVAIEQF
TRBV9	16	ASSVDGAGHSGANVLT
TRBV7-6	9	ASRTGSEAF
TRBV2	14	ASSSPTGGYYNEQF
TRBV6-2/TRBV6-3	14	ASSTRGVSSYNEQF
TRBV20-1	14	SAMPSGSPPYNEQF
TRBV27	12	ASSWGTGSDSLH
TRBV9	13	ASSVDRAQTGELF
TRBV29-1	9	SVVQVNIQY
TRBV3-1	14	ASSHAEGHTYNEQF
TRBV7-9	12	ASSRDTTDYGYT
TRBV19	14	ASSIGQGVCTDTQY
TRBV19	15	ASSTVDPGLYTGELF
TRBV14	12	ASSQDGRGLGYT
TRBV10-3	13	AISESTSGKNEQF
TRBV19	13	ASSILGDSNQPQH
TRBV6-5	13	ASSSGTVGDQPQH
TRBV11-2	11	ASSLIGVDEQF